The entry that follows covers one TCR beta chain sequence. Antigen: not known. V was trimmed by 1 base and J by 6 bases, leaving 5 bases between them. CDR1 is SGHTS and CDR2 is YDEGEE in the germline V gene. The CDR3 loop spans 12 amino acids. These data belong to a study of cytomegalovirus exposure and HLA in healthy donors. Findings and limits, study-wide: Per a later analysis, HLA-associated TCR beta chains showed more clonal expansion than other, equally common TCR beta chains. Trimming of TCR beta V- and J-genes showed a link, identified in a later analysis, to a missense DCLRE1C variant.

13 Jbeta primers and 60 Vbeta primers were used for the PCR. Per the study methods: The authors later counted about 80 million unique TCR beta chains, approximately 12 million of them shared. Measured with immunoSEQ multiplex PCR; TCRdb has only the in-frame clones, and not every one. Clone size and V and J calls were adopted from that table, with D and trimming inferred from the DNA. The table has 150,000 to 170,000 clones, 60% to 85% seen once; the top ten hold about 4%. V usage is TRBV5-8 and J usage is TRBJ1-5; D gene uncertain. The specimen sequenced was PBMCs. This clonotype originated in a woman between 35 and 50 years old in good health and CMV-seronegative. The CDR3: CASSLMSQPQHF. The CDR3 DNA reads TGTGCCAGCAGCTTGATGAGTCAGCCCCAGCATTTT.